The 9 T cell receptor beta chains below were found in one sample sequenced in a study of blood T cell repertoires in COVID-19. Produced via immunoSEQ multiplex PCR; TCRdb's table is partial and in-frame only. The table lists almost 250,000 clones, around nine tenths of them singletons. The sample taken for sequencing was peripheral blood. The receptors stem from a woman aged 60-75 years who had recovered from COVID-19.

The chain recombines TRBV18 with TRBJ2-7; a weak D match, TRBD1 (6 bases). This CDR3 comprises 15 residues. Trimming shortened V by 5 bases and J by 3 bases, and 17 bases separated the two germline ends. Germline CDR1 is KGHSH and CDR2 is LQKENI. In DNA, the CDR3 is TGTGCCAGCTCAACTACAGGGTTGTTAGTCTACGAGCAGTACTTC. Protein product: CASSTTGLLVYEQYF.

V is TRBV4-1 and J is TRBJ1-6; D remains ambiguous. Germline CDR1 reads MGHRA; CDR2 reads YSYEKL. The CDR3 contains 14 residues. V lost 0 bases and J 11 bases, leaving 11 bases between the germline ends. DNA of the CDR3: TGCGCCAGCAGCCAAGATTCTTGGGGAGCACCCCTCCACTTT. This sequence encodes CASSQDSWGAPLHF.

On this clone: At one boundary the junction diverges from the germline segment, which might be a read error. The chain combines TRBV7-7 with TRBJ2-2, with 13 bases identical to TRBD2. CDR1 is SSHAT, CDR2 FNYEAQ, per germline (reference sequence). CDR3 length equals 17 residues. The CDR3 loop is CASSPTSGGTNTGELFF. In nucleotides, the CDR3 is TGTGCTAGCAGCCCGACTAGCGGGGGGACGAACACCGGGGAGCTGTTTTTT.

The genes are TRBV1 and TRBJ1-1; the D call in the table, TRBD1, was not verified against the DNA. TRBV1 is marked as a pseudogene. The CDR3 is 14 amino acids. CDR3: CTSSQEGQGAGAFF. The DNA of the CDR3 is TGCACCAGCAGCCAAGAAGGTCAGGGGGCCGGAGCTTTCTTT.

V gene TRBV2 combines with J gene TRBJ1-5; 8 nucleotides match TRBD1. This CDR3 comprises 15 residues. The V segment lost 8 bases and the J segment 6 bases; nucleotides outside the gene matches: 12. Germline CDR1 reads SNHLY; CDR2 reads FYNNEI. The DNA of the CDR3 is TGTGCCAGCTCTGAACTACAGGGGGTTGGTCAGCCCCAGCATTTT. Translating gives CASSELQGVGQPQHF.

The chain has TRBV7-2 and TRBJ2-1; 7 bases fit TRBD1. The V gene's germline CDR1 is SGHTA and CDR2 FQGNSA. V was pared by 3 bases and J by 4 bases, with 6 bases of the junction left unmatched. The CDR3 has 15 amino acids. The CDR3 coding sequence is TGTGCCAGCAGCTTTTCCGGGACAGATTACAATGAGCAGTTCTTC. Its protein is CASSFSGTDYNEQFF.

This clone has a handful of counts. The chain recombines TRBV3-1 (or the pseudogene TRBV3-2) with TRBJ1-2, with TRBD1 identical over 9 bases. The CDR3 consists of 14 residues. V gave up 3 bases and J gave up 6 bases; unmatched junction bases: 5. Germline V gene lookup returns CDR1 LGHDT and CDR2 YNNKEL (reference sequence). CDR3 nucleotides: TGTGCCAGCAGCCAGACACAGGGGGCGGATGGCTACACCTTC. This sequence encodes CASSQTQGADGYTF.

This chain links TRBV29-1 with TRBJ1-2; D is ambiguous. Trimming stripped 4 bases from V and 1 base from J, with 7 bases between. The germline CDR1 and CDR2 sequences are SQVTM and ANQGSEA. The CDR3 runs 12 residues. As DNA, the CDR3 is TGCAGCGTTGTGAACAATAACTATGGCTACACCTTC. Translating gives CSVVNNNYGYTF.

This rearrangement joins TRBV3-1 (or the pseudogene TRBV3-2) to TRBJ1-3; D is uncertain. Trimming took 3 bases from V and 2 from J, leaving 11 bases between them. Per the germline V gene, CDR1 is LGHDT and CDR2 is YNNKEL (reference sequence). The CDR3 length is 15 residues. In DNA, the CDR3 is TGTGCCAGCAGCCAGTGGGAGGCTCCTGGAAACACCATATATTTT. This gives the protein CASSQWEAPGNTIYF.